The rows below give T cell receptor beta chains drawn from one sample of a study of post-analysis software for immune sequencing data. TCRdb fed the PCR reads into MiXCR, producing one record per CDR3 protein. The data show fewer than 600,000 distinct CDR3 sequences, under 55% seen once. Sequenced: blood. These receptors were collected from a girl aged 10-17 years with multiple sclerosis. Both conserved end residues are part of each CDR3. Each record gives: J gene, D gene, clone size, V gene, CDR3 DNA, CDR3 protein. A D gene is named only where the DNA matches it firmly. A row's size may be missing; if present it is once, few, many or a size class.

TRBJ2-1	TRBD2	NA	TRBV28	TGTGCCAGCAGTCTCCCGGGTGGCCTAGCGGGATTTGATGAGCAGTTCTTC	CASSLPGGLAGFDEQFF
TRBJ2-1	NA	NA	TRBV2	TGTGCCAGCCAGGTACAGGGAGGTTCCTACAATGAGCAGTTCTTC	CASQVQGGSYNEQFF
TRBJ1-5	NA	NA	TRBV3-1	TGTGCCAGCAGCCTGACTTCGACAGGTCGGAATCAGCCCCAGCATTTT	CASSLTSTGRNQPQHF
TRBJ1-2	NA	NA	TRBV29-1	TGCAGCGTTGAAGATGCATCCTATGGCTACACCTTC	CSVEDASYGYTF
TRBJ2-4	NA	NA	TRBV7-9	TGTGCCAGCAGCCAAAGGAGTGGACGGCTAGCCAAAAACATTCAGTACTTC	CASSQRSGRLAKNIQYF
TRBJ2-7	NA	once	TRBV5-6	TGTGCCAGCAGCTTGTTCGTGTCAGGGATTTCCCACGAGCAGTACTTC	CASSLFVSGISHEQYF
TRBJ1-2	NA	NA	TRBV7-9	TGTGCCAGCAGCTCACCTCTGGACCGGGGAGAGGGCTACACCTTC	CASSSPLDRGEGYTF
TRBJ2-3	NA	NA	TRBV15	TGTGCCACCAGCAGTCGGGATCCCAAAGATACGCAGTATTTT	CATSSRDPKDTQYF
TRBJ2-7	TRBD1	NA	TRBV20-1	TGCAGTGCAACCGACAGGGCGGAAGCCTACGAGCAGTACTTC	CSATDRAEAYEQYF
TRBJ1-1	TRBD1	NA	TRBV20-1	TGCAGTGCTAGAGGACCGACAGGGGGCGTAGCTTTCTTT	CSARGPTGGVAFF
TRBJ2-7	NA	NA	TRBV5-1	TGCGCCAGCAGCTCTCGTTCGGAGCAGTACTTC	CASSSRSEQYF
TRBJ2-4	TRBD2	NA	TRBV7-2	TGTGCCAGCAGCTTACGGTCCGCGGGAGGAGCTGACATTCAGTACTTC	CASSLRSAGGADIQYF
TRBJ1-5	TRBD1	NA	TRBV7-6	TGTGCCAGCAGCCTCGGCAGGGGGCAGCCCCAGCATTTT	CASSLGRGQPQHF
TRBJ2-6	NA	few	TRBV6-5	TGTGCCAGCAGTATAAGGGGTTCGGGGGCCAACGTCCTGACTTTC	CASSIRGSGANVLTF
TRBJ2-7	NA	few	TRBV9	TGTGCCAGCAGCGTATCGCCGGGAACCTACGAGCAGTACTTC	CASSVSPGTYEQYF
TRBJ2-7	NA	few	TRBV5-1	TGCGCCAGCAGCTTGGCCGGAGTCGGAACCTCTTACGAGCAGTACTTC	CASSLAGVGTSYEQYF
TRBJ2-3	NA	few	TRBV27	TGTGCCAGCAGCTTGGAGGTGGGGGGCACAGATACGCAGTATTTT	CASSLEVGGTDTQYF
TRBJ1-5	NA	NA	TRBV20-1	TGCAGTGCTAGAGATCCCTTTTATAGCAATCAGCCCCAGCATTTT	CSARDPFYSNQPQHF
TRBJ2-1	NA	NA	TRBV6-5	TGTGCCAGCAGCGCCGACAGCAGCTCCTACAATGAGCAGTTCTTC	CASSADSSSYNEQFF